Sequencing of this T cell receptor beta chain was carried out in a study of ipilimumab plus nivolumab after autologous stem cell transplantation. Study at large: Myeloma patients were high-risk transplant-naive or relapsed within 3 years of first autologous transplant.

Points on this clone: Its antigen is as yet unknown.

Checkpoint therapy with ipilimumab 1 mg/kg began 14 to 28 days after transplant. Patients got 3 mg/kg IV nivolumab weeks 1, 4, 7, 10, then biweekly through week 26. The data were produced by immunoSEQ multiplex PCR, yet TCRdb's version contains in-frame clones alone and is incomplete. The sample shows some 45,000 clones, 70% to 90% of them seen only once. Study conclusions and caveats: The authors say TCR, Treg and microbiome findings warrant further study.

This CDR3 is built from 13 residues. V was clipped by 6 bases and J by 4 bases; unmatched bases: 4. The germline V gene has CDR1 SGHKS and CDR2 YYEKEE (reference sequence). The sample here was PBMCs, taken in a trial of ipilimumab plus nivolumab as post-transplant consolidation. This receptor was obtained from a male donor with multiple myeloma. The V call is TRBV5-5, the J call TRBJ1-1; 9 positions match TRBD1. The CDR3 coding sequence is TGTGCCAGCAACCCGACAGGGGGCACTGAAGCTTTCTTT. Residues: CASNPTGGTEAFF.